Reported below is one TCR beta chain. This sample stems from a study of blood T cell repertoires in COVID-19. Repertoires were generated with immunoSEQ multiplex PCR, while TCRdb's copy carries only in-frame clones and drops some. The sample records fewer than 200,000 clones, more than 65% being singletons. Sequences were obtained from peripheral blood. The receptor's source is a man between 65 and 79 years old with active or convalescent COVID-19.

The CDR3 spells CAWIGWRVGYGYTF. In DNA, the CDR3 is TGTGCCTGGATAGGTTGGAGGGTTGGCTATGGCTACACCTTC. The gene calls are TRBV30 and TRBJ1-2; no reliable D call. The CDR3 is 14 amino acids. The V and J ends lost 4 bases and 4 bases respectively, with 16 bases between them. Per germline, CDR1 GTSNPN and CDR2 SVGIG (reference sequence).